The rows below give T cell receptor beta chains drawn from one sample of a study of CD8 T cells in Susac syndrome. TCRdb passed the immunoSEQ multiplex PCR reads through MiXCR, listing each CDR3 protein once. The sample lists 130,000 or so distinct CDR3 sequences, 75% to 90% occurring once. Material for sequencing was CD8+ T cells from PBMCs. These receptors were collected from a human donor with multiple sclerosis. Each CDR3 is given without its conserved first and last residue. The order of the fields is J gene, V gene, CDR3 protein.

TRBJ2-3,TRBV6-1,ASSLHRTVNTDTQY
TRBJ2-1,TRBV5-1,ASSENTGYEQF
TRBJ1-2,TRBV7-9,ASSLTGNWDGYT
TRBJ2-1,TRBV6-1,ASSHAPFNEQF
TRBJ2-1,TRBV7-6,ASSLAGTNYNEQF
TRBJ1-1,TRBV7-9,ASSFGGMNTEAF
TRBJ1-4,TRBV21-1,ASSKGGATNEKLF
TRBJ2-7,TRBV4-1,ASSQGGGSSYEQY
TRBJ2-7,TRBV4-1,ASSLTGGDSSYEQY
TRBJ2-3,TRBV6-5,ASSYATSGGAVKEPDTQY
TRBJ2-7,TRBV6-5,ASSYSREQY
TRBJ1-1,TRBV28,ASSLFGTGGWRTEAF
TRBJ2-1,TRBV29-1,SADGGGWSSYNEQF
TRBJ2-5,TRBV7-6,ASSSRRDETQY
TRBJ2-7,TRBV14,ASSQVSAYEQY
TRBJ2-1,TRBV27,ASSTTHEQF
TRBJ2-4,TRBV7-9,ASSNWGPSPEGKNIQY
TRBJ2-1,TRBV21-1,ASSGSCSGRRYNEQF
TRBJ1-1,TRBV4-3,ASSQRTGSENTEAF
TRBJ1-5,TRBV20-1,SAVRRNQPQH
TRBJ2-1,TRBV24-1,ATSAGRTSYNEQF
TRBJ1-2,TRBV5-1,ASSLGQLYNYGYT
TRBJ2-1,TRBV7-3,ASSPTGSYNEQF
TRBJ1-5,TRBV5-5,ASSLDAGNAQPQH
TRBJ1-6,TRBV19,ASKWQGYSPLH
TRBJ2-7,TRBV11-2,ASSLVRDYEQY
TRBJ1-4,TRBV4-3,ASSQGGDGGEKLF
TRBJ2-5,TRBV11-2,ASSSLTGAGETQY
TRBJ2-3,TRBV6-1,ASRVGRAAWPDTQY
TRBJ1-1,TRBV19,ASSIVFGFGALNTEAF
TRBJ1-1,TRBV4-1,ASSQRQGTDGAF
TRBJ1-6,TRBV5-4,ASSDTGAAPSPLH
TRBJ2-1,TRBV27,ASSDRGALSNEQF
TRBJ2-7,TRBV12-3/TRBV12-4,ASMRTPSYEQY
TRBJ1-5,TRBV5-8,ASSGPLGQERGQPQH
TRBJ1-1,TRBV19,ASSSLLVDTEAF
TRBJ1-2,TRBV10-3,AISPSGGFGPNYGYT
TRBJ1-1,TRBV28,ASRVGQTLREAF
TRBJ2-5,TRBV7-8,ASSGLPQGIQETQY
TRBJ1-2,TRBV20-1,SARDRTNYGYT